This entry lists 18 T cell receptor beta chains sequenced from one sample in a study of blood T cell repertoires in COVID-19. The data were produced by immunoSEQ multiplex PCR, yet TCRdb's version contains in-frame clones alone and is incomplete. The repertoire holds about 60,000 clones, with approximately 90% as singletons. Material: peripheral blood. The source is a woman between 55 and 75 years old with active COVID-19.

This clone came up once. The rearrangement uses TRBV7-2 and TRBJ2-1, with 8 bases that match TRBD2. Germline assignment: CDR1 SGHTA and CDR2 FQGNSA. V shed 2 bases and J 6 bases; nucleotides not matched to a gene: 6. The CDR3 contains 15 residues. The CDR3 nucleotides read TGTGCCAGCAGCTTATTCAGCGGGGGCCCCAATGAGCAGTTCTTC. Translation: CASSLFSGGPNEQFF.

V usage is TRBV7-9 and J usage is TRBJ1-2; weak D call: TRBD1 (5 bases). Looked up from germline, CDR1 is SEHNR and CDR2 is FQNEAQ (reference sequence). Trimming left V 1 base short and J 8 bases short, with 8 bases between. CDR3 size: 12 residues. This CDR3 reads CASSLGGGGYTF. In DNA form, the CDR3 reads TGTGCCAGCAGCTTAGGGGGCGGAGGCTACACCTTC.

CDR3 sequence: CASSQDRREQPQHF. The CDR3 DNA reads as TGTGCCAGCAGCCAAGATCGGAGGGAACAGCCCCAGCATTTT. This chain links TRBV3-1 (or the pseudogene TRBV3-2) with TRBJ1-5; D uncertain. This CDR3 region has 14 residues. Germline loops: CDR1 LGHDT, CDR2 YNNKEL (reference sequence). V was clipped by 0 bases and J by 7 bases, with 10 bases between them.

The V call is TRBV30, the J call TRBJ1-1, with no clear D. The CDR3 totals 13 residues. The germline V gene encodes CDR1 GTSNPN and CDR2 SVGIG (reference sequence). V was cut by 2 bases and J by 0 bases, with 7 bases left in between. The CDR3 DNA reads TGTGCCTGGAGTCGACACATGAACACTGAAGCTTTCTTT. Encoded protein: CAWSRHMNTEAFF.

In DNA, the CDR3 is TGTGCCAGCAGCCCTATCGGGACAGCAAACACTGAAGCTTTCTTT. Protein product: CASSPIGTANTEAFF. This chain uses TRBV5-4 with TRBJ1-1; 7 bases are shared with TRBD1. Trimming cost V 4 bases and J 2 bases; bases outside gene matches: 8. This CDR3 is 15 amino acids long. Germline V gene data show CDR1 as SGHNT and CDR2 as YYREEE (reference sequence). Full variable domain (remainder filled in from reference TRBV5-4 and TRBJ1-1): ETGVTQSPTHLIKTRGQQVTLRCSSQSGHNTVSWYQQALGQGPQFIFQYYREEENGRGNFPPRFSGLQFPNYSSELNVNALELDDSALYLCASSPIGTANTEAFFGQGTRLTVV.

The gene calls are TRBV23-1 and TRBJ2-4, with D possibly matching TRBD1 (7 bases). TRBV23-1 is noted as an ORF with a role that remains uncertain. Between the trimmed V and J ends, which lost 0 bases and 0 bases, there was a span of 12 bases. This CDR3 is 17 amino acids long. The CDR3 is CASSQSRQGLAKNIQYF. The CDR3 DNA follows: TGCGCCAGCAGTCAATCGAGACAGGGACTAGCCAAAAACATTCAGTACTTC.

This chain links TRBV6-2 or TRBV6-3 with TRBJ1-1; D not certain. The CDR3 totals 15 residues. CDR1 and CDR2 from the germline V gene are MNHEY and SVGEGT. The V and J ends lost 2 bases and 4 bases respectively, with 14 bases between them. CDR3 in amino acids: CASSYDVGLGTEAFF. The CDR3, as DNA: TGTGCCAGCAGTTACGATGTGGGCCTCGGCACTGAAGCTTTCTTT.

The chain links TRBV5-1 to TRBJ1-1; no reliable D call. The germline gives CDR1 SGHRS, CDR2 YFSETQ. V lost 0 bases to trimming and J lost 0 bases, with 9 bases between them. The CDR3 length is 15 residues. The CDR3 region has the DNA TGCGCCAGCAGCTTGGTAGACCAGGTGAACACTGAAGCTTTCTTT. Amino acid sequence: CASSLVDQVNTEAFF.

The chain is built from TRBV7-2 and TRBJ1-4, with a weak D call TRBD1 (6 bases). This CDR3 spans 14 amino acids. Germline V gives CDR1 SGHTA, CDR2 FQGNSA. V gave up 5 bases and J gave up 8 bases, with 15 bases separating them. CDR3 nucleotide sequence: TGTGCCAGCAGCGAACGGGGGGCTGGGGAAAAACTGTTTTTT. This codes for CASSERGAGEKLFF.

A few counts support this clone. The rearrangement links TRBV7-7 to TRBJ2-2; possible D gene TRBD2, 5 bases. Trimming stripped 1 base from V and 2 bases from J, with 8 bases between. The CDR3 totals 15 residues. In germline, CDR1 is SSHAT, CDR2 FNYEAQ (reference sequence). The CDR3 is CASSLGTSNTGELFF. The CDR3 DNA reads as TGTGCCAGCAGCTTAGGGACTTCCAACACCGGGGAGCTGTTTTTT.

The rearrangement links TRBV11-3 to TRBJ1-1; D is unclear. The V and J ends lost 5 bases and 6 bases respectively, with 13 bases between them. The CDR3 consists of 13 residues. CDR1 and CDR2 (germline): SGHNT, YENEEA. This CDR3 reads CASSRSPNAEAFF. The CDR3 region has the DNA TGTGCCAGCAGCCGGTCTCCTAACGCTGAAGCTTTCTTT.

This chain uses TRBV18 with TRBJ1-2, with D maybe TRBD1 (5 bases). Per germline, CDR1 KGHSH and CDR2 LQKENI. The CDR3 has 16 residues. V was trimmed by 0 bases and J by 2 bases, leaving 13 bases between them. The CDR3: CASSPPGGVRNYGYTF. The CDR3 region has the DNA TGTGCCAGCTCACCACCGGGGGGGGTGAGAAACTATGGCTACACCTTC.

The V gene is TRBV6-1, the J gene TRBJ2-7; 7 bases fit TRBD1. Germline V CDR1 and CDR2: MNHNS, SASEGT. Trimming removed 0 bases from V and 2 bases from J; junction bases left unmatched: 4. The CDR3 is 15 amino acids. The CDR3 bases are TGTGCCAGCAGTGAAGCGACAGGGCCCACCTACGAGCAGTACTTC. It is translated as CASSEATGPTYEQYF.

The chain couples TRBV20-1 to TRBJ1-5, with D possibly matching TRBD1 (6 bases). V gave up 3 bases and J gave up 3 bases, with 15 bases separating them. CDR1 and CDR2 (germline): DFQATT, SNEGSKA (reference sequence). The CDR3 spans 15 residues. The CDR3 reads CSASRGAEVNQPQHF. The CDR3 bases are TGCAGTGCTAGTCGGGGGGCCGAGGTCAATCAGCCCCAGCATTTT.

The count of this clone is one. The chain is built from TRBV19 and TRBJ1-5; 7 bases are shared with TRBD1. Germline-derived CDR1 and CDR2 are LNHDA and SQIVND (reference sequence). Trimming removed 5 bases from V and 7 bases from J; junction bases left unmatched: 8. The CDR3 runs to 14 residues. CDR3 in DNA: TGTGCCAGTAGTTGGGGGCAGGGGGGACAGCCCCAGCATTTT. Its translation is CASSWGQGGQPQHF.

V gene TRBV5-4 combines with J gene TRBJ1-2; tentative D call: TRBD1 (5 bases). The CDR3 totals 14 residues. Germline V gene sequence: CDR1 SGHNT, CDR2 YYREEE (reference sequence). V shed 4 bases and J shed 4 bases, with 14 bases lying between them. The CDR3 DNA is TGTGCCAGCAGCGATCCTGGGGGGACCTATGGCTACACCTTC. It encodes CASSDPGGTYGYTF.

This clone was seen a handful of times. J is TRBJ1-6 and V is TRBV6-5, with no clear D. Trimming pared 11 bases from V and 10 bases from J, leaving 24 bases between. Germline CDR1 MNHEY, CDR2 SVGAGI. The CDR3 runs to 15 residues. This chain's CDR3 is CACTLSAGTDSPLHF. The DNA of the CDR3 is TGTGCCTGCACACTGAGCGCGGGCACTGACTCACCCCTCCACTTT.

V and J are TRBV12-3 or TRBV12-4 and TRBJ1-3; no firm D call. V shed 8 bases and J shed 2 bases, with 7 bases lying between them. The length of the CDR3 is 12 residues. This chain's CDR3 is CASGDPGNTIYF. CDR3 nucleotide sequence: TGTGCCAGCGGAGATCCTGGAAACACCATATATTTT.